A single sample is the source of the 9 T cell receptor beta chains below, sequenced in a study of response to subunit inactivated influenza vaccine. TCRdb called the RT-PCR reads again in MiXCR, with one record for every CDR3 protein. The sample shows some 500,000 distinct CDR3 sequences, around 13% of them seen only once. Sequencing used PBMCs from blood, obtained 35 to 45 days after vaccination. All receptors come from a man in his fifties or sixties who received an inactivated influenza vaccine.

The chain is built from TRBV29-1 and TRBJ1-2, with 8 bases identical to TRBD1. Unmatched junction bases numbered 13, after V lost 5 bases and J lost 8 bases. This CDR3 region has 14 residues. Looked up from germline, CDR1 is SQVTM and CDR2 is ANQGSEA. CDR3: CSVIKGTGPGGYTF. CDR3 sequence (DNA): TGCAGCGTTATCAAAGGGACAGGTCCGGGAGGCTACACCTTC.

This clonotype has a count of ten or more. The CDR3 sequence: CASSQDKRRGNTGELFF. CDR3 in DNA: TGCGCCAGCAGCCAAGATAAAAGGAGGGGTAACACCGGGGAGCTGTTTTTT. The chain recombines TRBV4-1 with TRBJ2-2; tentatively, D is TRBD2 (6 bases). The length of the CDR3 is 17 residues. Trimming cost V 0 bases and J 2 bases, with 13 bases left between them. In germline, CDR1 is MGHRA, CDR2 YSYEKL.

A few counts support this clonotype. The chain links TRBV5-1 to TRBJ2-3; 10 positions agree with TRBD2. Looked up from germline, CDR1 is SGHRS and CDR2 is YFSETQ. Trimming cost V 5 bases and J 5 bases; bases outside gene matches: 11. The length of the CDR3 is 16 residues. CDR3 DNA: TGCGCCAGCAGTCAAGGAGCGGGGGGGCCTAGAGATACGCAGTATTTT. Translation: CASSQGAGGPRDTQYF.

V is TRBV10-3 and J is TRBJ2-2; TRBD1 matches 11 bases. V trimming: 7 bases; J trimming: 6 bases; junction bases outside the gene matches: 4. CDR1 is ENHRY, CDR2 SYGVKD, per germline. The CDR3 is 14 amino acids. CDR3 DNA sequence: TGTGCCATCACTGGACAGGGGGCGGCCGGGGAGCTGTTTTTT. Translation gives CAITGQGAAGELFF.

The rearrangement links TRBV7-2 to TRBJ2-1; 11 nucleotides match TRBD1. This CDR3 contains 16 residues. Germline trimming cut 5 bases from V and 4 bases from J; bases unmatched to any gene: 7. Germline assignment: CDR1 SGHTA and CDR2 FQGNSA. The CDR3 DNA reads as TGTGCCAGCAGCCCTCAAAGGGACAGGGGGTACAATGAGCAGTTCTTC. This encodes CASSPQRDRGYNEQFF.

This clonotype turned up a few times. The chain couples TRBV6-1 to TRBJ2-2, with D perhaps TRBD1 (6 bases). The CDR3 loop spans 14 amino acids. The germline V gene encodes CDR1 MNHNS and CDR2 SASEGT. The V gene lost 7 bases and the J gene lost 4 bases, with 13 bases spanning the gap. CDR3 DNA sequence: TGTGCCAGCAAACCGGGACATGCCACCGGGGAGCTGTTTTTT. Its translation is CASKPGHATGELFF.

The chain employs TRBV7-8 and TRBJ2-1; D ambiguous. Germline values: CDR1 SGHVS, CDR2 FQNEAQ. The CDR3 loop spans 16 amino acids. V lost 5 bases to trimming and J lost 0 bases, with 14 bases between them. The CDR3 loop reads CASSLGRTRSYNEQFF. In nucleotides, the CDR3 is TGTGCCAGCAGCCTCGGGCGGACCCGCTCCTACAATGAGCAGTTCTTC.

The chain has TRBV9 and TRBJ2-7; 9 nucleotides line up with TRBD2. Looked up from germline, CDR1 is SGDLS and CDR2 is YYNGEE. V was pared by 4 bases and J by 4 bases, with 12 bases of the junction left unmatched. The CDR3 extends over 16 amino acids. The chain's CDR3 is CASSHGGLAGVYEQYF. CDR3 in DNA: TGTGCCAGCAGCCACGGTGGATTAGCGGGAGTGTACGAGCAGTACTTC.

The sample holds a few counts of this clonotype. The chain links TRBV20-1 to TRBJ1-2; no clear D gene. V was trimmed by 1 base and J by 7 bases, leaving 10 bases between them. The CDR3 extends over 12 amino acids. Germline V gene lookup returns CDR1 DFQATT and CDR2 SNEGSKA (reference sequence). The CDR3 DNA is TGCAGTGCTAGAGTGGTGGGTCCTGGCTACACCTTC. Translated, it gives CSARVVGPGYTF.